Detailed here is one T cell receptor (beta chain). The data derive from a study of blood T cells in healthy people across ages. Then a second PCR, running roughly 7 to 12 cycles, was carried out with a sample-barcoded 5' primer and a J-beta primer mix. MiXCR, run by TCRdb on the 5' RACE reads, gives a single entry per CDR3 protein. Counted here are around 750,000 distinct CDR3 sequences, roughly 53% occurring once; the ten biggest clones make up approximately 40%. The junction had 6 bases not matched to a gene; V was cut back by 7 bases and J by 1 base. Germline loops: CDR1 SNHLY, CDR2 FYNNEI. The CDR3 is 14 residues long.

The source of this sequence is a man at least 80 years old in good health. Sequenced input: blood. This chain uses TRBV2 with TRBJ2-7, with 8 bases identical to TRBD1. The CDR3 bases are TGTGCCAGCACCGCGACAGGGGTTTCCTACGAGCAGTACTTC. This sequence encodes CASTATGVSYEQYF.